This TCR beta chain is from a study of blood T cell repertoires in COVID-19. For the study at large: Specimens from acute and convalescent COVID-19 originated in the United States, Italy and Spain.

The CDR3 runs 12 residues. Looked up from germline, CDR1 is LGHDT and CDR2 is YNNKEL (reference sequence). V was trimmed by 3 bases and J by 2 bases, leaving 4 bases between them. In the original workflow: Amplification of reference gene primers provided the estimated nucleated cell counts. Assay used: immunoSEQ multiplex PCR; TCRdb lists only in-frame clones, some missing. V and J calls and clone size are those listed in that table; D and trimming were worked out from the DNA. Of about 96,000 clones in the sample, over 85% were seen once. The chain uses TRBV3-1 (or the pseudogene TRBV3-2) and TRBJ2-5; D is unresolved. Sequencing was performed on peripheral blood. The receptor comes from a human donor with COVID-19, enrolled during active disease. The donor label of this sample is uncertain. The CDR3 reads CASSHLQETQYF. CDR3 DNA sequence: TGTGCCAGCAGCCACCTACAAGAGACCCAGTACTTC.